This T cell receptor beta chain was documented in a study of blood T cell repertoires in COVID-19 (TCRdb year 2020). General notes on the study: Collaborator samples came from the United States, Italy and Spain and covered acute and convalescent phases of COVID-19. The material from the prospective study consisted of cDNA or gDNA derived from T cells, B-cell-depleted T cells, or PBMCs. Subjects who had been exposed to COVID-19, were actively infected with it, or had recovered from it provided the deeply sampled blood TCRbeta repertoires that made up the dataset. The repertoires were released in a freely available public database meant as a resource for research on the immune response to SARS-CoV-2. Samples came from the ongoing ImmuneRACE study (first 160 participants) plus 1,254 subjects from 6 global collaborators. Sample metadata almost always included a de-identified subject ID, COVID-19 status, age in years and sex. HLA class I and class II types, where available, came from metadata supplied by the sample provider rather than from assay-based typing. Study-wide conclusions, independent of this receptor: Clinical and demographic metadata were provided uncurated, with the amount varying by source and participant.

Another Seattle source contributed samples from volunteer blood donors who had recovered from COVID-19. Whole blood was collected in K2EDTA tubes by collaborating institutions according to the institutions' own protocols. For TCRbeta analysis, collaborator samples were shipped as frozen whole blood, as isolated PBMCs, or as DNA extracted from either sample type. At the junction V is shortened by 5 bases and J by 6 bases, with 11 bases in between. CDR1 and CDR2, looked up from the germline V gene, are SGHTA and FQGTGA. The cysteine opens and the phenylalanine closes a CDR3 of 13 amino acids. The read is trimmed to its CDR3 DNA, 39 bases read in frame from base 1. Worth noting for this clone: What antigen it recognizes has not been identified. The input lacks base qualities; no much larger clone sits a single base away.

The immunoSEQ Assay, a bias-controlled multiplex PCR, was used to amplify TCRbeta CDR3 regions from genomic DNA. The paper's data handling went like this. The number of nucleated cells in each sample was estimated by amplification of reference gene primers within the assay. Sequence reads were collapsed and filtered to measure the absolute abundance of every unique TCRbeta CDR3 rearrangement. For each sample, productive Simpson clonality was calculated as the square root of Simpson's diversity index across productive rearrangements. This is the immuneACCESS table as TCRdb keeps it, with only in-frame sequences that have V and J called. A part of the clones is gone; compared with another copy, unresolved V genes explain less than half, and the rest is unexplained. That table is the source of V, J and clone size, and D and trimming were worked out from the DNA. This sample is represented by some 270,000 clones; about 91% of them were singletons. Of the sample, 3.5% to 5% falls within the top ten clones.

This receptor chain uses TRBV7-3 and TRBJ1-5; the best D guess is TRBD1, with 6 bases matching. The clonotype was recovered from a woman aged 40 to 50 who had recovered from COVID-19. Sequenced material: peripheral blood. The CDR3 loop reads CASSQGTSQPQHF. The base sequence is TGTGCCAGCAGCCAAGGGACATCTCAGCCCCAGCATTTT.